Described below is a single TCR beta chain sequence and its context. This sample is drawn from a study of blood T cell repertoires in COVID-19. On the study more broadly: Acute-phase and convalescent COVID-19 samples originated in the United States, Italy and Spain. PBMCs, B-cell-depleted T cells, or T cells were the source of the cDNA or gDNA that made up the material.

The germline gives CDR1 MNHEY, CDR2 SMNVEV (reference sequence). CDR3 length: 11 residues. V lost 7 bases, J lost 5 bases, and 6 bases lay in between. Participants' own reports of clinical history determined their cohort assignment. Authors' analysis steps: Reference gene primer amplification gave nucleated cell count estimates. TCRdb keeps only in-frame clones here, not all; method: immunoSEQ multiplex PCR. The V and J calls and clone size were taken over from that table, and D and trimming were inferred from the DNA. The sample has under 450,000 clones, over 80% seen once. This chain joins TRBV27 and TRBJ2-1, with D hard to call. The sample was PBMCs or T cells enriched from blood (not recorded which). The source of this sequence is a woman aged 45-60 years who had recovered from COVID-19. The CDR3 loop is CASKYHNEQFF. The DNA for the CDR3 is TGTGCCAGCAAATATCACAATGAGCAGTTCTTC.